These 7 T cell receptor beta chains originate from one sample sequenced in a study of identical twins. Each CDR3 protein gets one entry after TCRdb re-called the 5' RACE reads with MiXCR. The sample has under 250,000 distinct CDR3 sequences, 7.5% seen once. The same specimen was also included in a second study, on yellow fever vaccine responses in identical twins.

The sample taken for sequencing was CD8+ T cells sorted from blood. The receptor source for this set is a woman under 30 in good health.

The CDR3 DNA reads as TGCAGTGCTAGAGATCCCCTAGCTGATAACCATAATGAGCAGTTCTTC. Its protein is CSARDPLADNHNEQFF. The chain carries TRBV20-1 and TRBJ2-1; possibly TRBD2 for D (5 bases). This CDR3 is 16 amino acids long. Germline V gene lookup returns CDR1 DFQATT and CDR2 SNEGSKA (reference sequence). Trimming shortened V by 0 bases and J by 7 bases, and 19 bases separated the two germline ends.

Only a few counts were recorded for this clonotype. This sequence joins TRBV27 and TRBJ2-1; D is ambiguous. Germline V lookup: CDR1 MNHEY, CDR2 SMNVEV (reference sequence). The length of the CDR3 is 18 residues. Trimming took 2 bases from V and 6 from J, leaving 23 bases between them. The CDR3 loop reads CASSLTTTSRGPRNEQFF. The CDR3 DNA reads as TGTGCCAGCAGTTTAACGACAACGTCCCGTGGCCCTCGCAATGAGCAGTTCTTC.

This clonotype was found a few times. The chain joins TRBV6-5 to TRBJ2-2; D is ambiguous. The V and J ends lost 2 bases and 4 bases respectively, with 8 bases between them. CDR3 length: 14 residues. CDR1 is MNHEY and CDR2 is SVGAGI in the germline V gene. The CDR3 coding sequence is TGTGCCAGCAGTTACGGCAAGCCCACCGGGGAGCTGTTTTTT. It encodes CASSYGKPTGELFF.

The V call is TRBV7-8, the J call TRBJ2-3, with unresolved D. The CDR3 has 14 amino acids. V was cut by 2 bases and J by 0 bases, with 6 bases left in between. Germline V CDR1 and CDR2: SGHVS, FQNEAQ. The CDR3 DNA reads as TGTGCCAGCAGCTTATTTGCGAGCACAGATACGCAGTATTTT. Translated, it gives CASSLFASTDTQYF.

The chain is built from TRBV12-3 or TRBV12-4 and TRBJ2-2, with TRBD2 matching over 16 bases. V dropped 2 bases and J dropped 0; count of bases not matched to a gene: 12. CDR3 size: 22 residues. Here the CDR3 reads CASSLPPGLAGGIHANTGELFF. CDR3 bases: TGTGCCAGCAGTTTACCCCCGGGACTAGCGGGGGGGATACACGCGAACACCGGGGAGCTGTTTTTT.

This clonotype was found many times. The V gene is TRBV4-1, the J gene TRBJ2-3; 8 nucleotides agree with TRBD2. Germline V lookup: CDR1 MGHRA, CDR2 YSYEKL. V lost 1 base to trimming and J lost 4 bases; unmatched junction nucleotides: 7. The CDR3 sequence is 16 residues long. The chain's CDR3 is CASSQGYLAGSDTQYF. The CDR3 nucleotides are TGCGCCAGCAGCCAAGGCTATCTAGCGGGCTCAGATACGCAGTATTTT.

In this sample, this clonotype turned up a few times. The chain recombines TRBV12-3 or TRBV12-4 with TRBJ1-2; a possible D gene is TRBD1 (5 bases). V was pared by 2 bases and J by 5 bases, with 21 bases between. The length of the CDR3 is 17 residues. CDR3 sequence (DNA): TGTGCCAGCAGTTTATCGGGCAGGGAAAGGATTAGATATGGCTACACCTTC. It translates to CASSLSGRERIRYGYTF.